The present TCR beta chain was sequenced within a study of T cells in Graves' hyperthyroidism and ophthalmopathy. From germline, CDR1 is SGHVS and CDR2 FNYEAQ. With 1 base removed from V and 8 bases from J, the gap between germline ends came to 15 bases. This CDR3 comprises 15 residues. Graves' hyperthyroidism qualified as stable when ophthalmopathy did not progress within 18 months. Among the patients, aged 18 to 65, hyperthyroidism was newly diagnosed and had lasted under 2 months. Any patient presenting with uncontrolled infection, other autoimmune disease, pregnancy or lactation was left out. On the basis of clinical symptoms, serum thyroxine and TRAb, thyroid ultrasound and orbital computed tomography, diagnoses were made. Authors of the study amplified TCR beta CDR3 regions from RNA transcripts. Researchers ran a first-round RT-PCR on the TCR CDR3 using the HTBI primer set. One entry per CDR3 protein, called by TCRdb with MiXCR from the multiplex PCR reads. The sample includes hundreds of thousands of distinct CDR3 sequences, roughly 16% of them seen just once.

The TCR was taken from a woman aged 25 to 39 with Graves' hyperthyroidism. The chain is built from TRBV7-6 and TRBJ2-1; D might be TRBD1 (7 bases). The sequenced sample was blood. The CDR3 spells CASSLDTGDRDEQFF. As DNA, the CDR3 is TGTGCCAGCAGCTTAGATACGGGAGACAGGGATGAGCAGTTCTTC.